A single sample gave rise to the 22 T cell receptor beta chains below, sequenced in a study of blood T cell repertoires in COVID-19. The assay was immunoSEQ multiplex PCR, and TCRdb's table has in-frame clones only and misses some. The sample lists around 250,000 clones, about nine tenths occurring once. Sequencing was done on a sample of PBMCs or T cells enriched from blood (not recorded which). These receptors originate from a woman in her 40s with acute COVID-19.

The chain uses TRBV10-3 and TRBJ1-1; a weak D match, TRBD1 (6 bases). The CDR3 is 15 amino acids. Germline V gene data show CDR1 as ENHRY and CDR2 as SYGVKD. V lost 6 bases to trimming and J lost 3 bases, with 17 bases between them. Here the CDR3 DNA reads TGTGCCATCAGCCGCGATCCCAGGGGAGACACTGAAGCTTTCTTT. Protein: CAISRDPRGDTEAFF.

The DNA for the CDR3 is TGTGCCAGCAGCTTAGCGGGAGCCTACGAGCAGTACGTC. This encodes CASSLAGAYEQYV. J is TRBJ2-7 and V is TRBV7-2; weak D call: TRBD2 (5 bases). V lost 0 bases to trimming and J lost 2 bases, with 5 bases between them. The CDR3 is made up of 13 amino acids. In germline, CDR1 is SGHTA, CDR2 FQGNSA.

The count of this clone is one. As DNA, the CDR3 is TGTGCCTGGAGTGTAGGGGATGGTCAGCCCCAGCATTTT. Translated, it gives CAWSVGDGQPQHF. The V and J genes are TRBV30 and TRBJ1-5; D is possibly TRBD1 (5 bases). Germline CDR1 and CDR2: GTSNPN and SVGIG (reference sequence). The CDR3 loop spans 13 amino acids. Trimming removed 0 bases at V and 6 bases at J, with 9 bases between.

This sequence joins TRBV7-9 and TRBJ2-5, with TRBD2 as a possible D gene (5 bases). The V gene's germline CDR1 is SEHNR and CDR2 FQNEAQ (reference sequence). There are 13 residues in the CDR3. V shed 3 bases and J shed 4 bases, with 9 bases lying between them. CDR3 sequence: CASSFRERETQYF. The CDR3 DNA follows: TGTGCCAGCAGCTTTAGGGAGAGAGAGACCCAGTACTTC.

The chain carries TRBV7-8 and TRBJ1-4; 7 bases fit TRBD1. This CDR3 region has 15 residues. The trim removed 4 bases at V and 2 bases at J, leaving 4 bases unmatched. The germline V gene has CDR1 SGHVS and CDR2 FQNEAQ. The CDR3 DNA follows: TGTGCCAGCAGCTCAAACAGGGGTACTAATGAAAAACTGTTTTTT. Translating it yields CASSSNRGTNEKLFF.

Comment on this clone: Mismatch with germline at one junction end may stem from a read error. This sequence joins TRBV28 and TRBJ1-5, with 7 nucleotides matching TRBD1. The CDR3 spans 14 residues. Germline V gives CDR1 MDHEN, CDR2 SYDVKM. The CDR3 nucleotides read TGTGCCACCAGTCGGGACAGTAGCAATCAGCCCCAGCATTTT. It is translated as CATSRDSSNQPQHF.

Concerning this clone: Other DNA sequences in the same sample also yield this CDR3. This sequence joins TRBV5-1 and TRBJ1-2; 7 nucleotides align to TRBD1. CDR1 and CDR2 (germline): SGHRS, YFSETQ. The CDR3 consists of 14 residues. Trimming cost V 0 bases and J 1 base; bases outside gene matches: 0. The CDR3 coding sequence is TGCGCCAGCAGCTTGGACAGGGGTAACTATGGCTACACCTTC. It yields the protein CASSLDRGNYGYTF. The full variable domain, rest sourced from reference TRBV5-1 and TRBJ1-2, is KAGVTQTPRYLIKTRGQQVTLSCSPISGHRSVSWYQQTPGQGLQFLFEYFSETQRNKGNFPGRFSGRQFSNSRSEMNVSTLELGDSALYLCASSLDRGNYGYTFGSGTRLTVV.

The chain links TRBV3-1 (or the pseudogene TRBV3-2) to TRBJ2-6; TRBD1 agrees at 7 bases. CDR3 length equals 18 residues. With 2 bases clipped from V and 2 bases from J, the junction kept 9 bases outside the gene matches. Germline V CDR1 and CDR2: LGHDT, YNNKEL (reference sequence). Here the CDR3 DNA reads TGTGCCAGCAGCCAAAGAGGTAATGACAGGGCTGGGGCCAACGTCCTGACTTTC. Translated: CASSQRGNDRAGANVLTF.

The chain uses TRBV7-6 and TRBJ1-1; D gene ambiguous. The CDR3 runs to 14 residues. Trimming removed 2 bases at V and 2 bases at J, with 9 bases between. Germline CDR1 is SGHVS and CDR2 is FNYEAQ. Written as DNA, the CDR3 is TGTGCCAGCAGCTTAAGGAGTTCAAACACTGAAGCTTTCTTT. It encodes CASSLRSSNTEAFF.

This chain joins TRBV7-3 and TRBJ1-6, with unresolved D. The germline V gene has CDR1 SGHTA and CDR2 FQGTGA. This CDR3 contains 15 residues. V was shortened by 5 bases and J by 5 bases, with 13 bases between the two germline ends. Here the CDR3 DNA reads TGTGCCAGCAGCCGAAACCCCGGAGATAATTCACCCCTCCACTTT. It codes for CASSRNPGDNSPLHF.

The J gene is TRBJ2-1, the V gene TRBV7-8; weak D call: TRBD2 (5 bases). The V and J ends lost 9 bases and 3 bases respectively, with 18 bases between them. CDR1 and CDR2 (germline): SGHVS, FQNEAQ. This CDR3 is 15 amino acids long. CDR3: CASEVWVANYNEQFF. The CDR3 DNA sequence: TGTGCCAGTGAGGTTTGGGTAGCGAACTACAATGAGCAGTTCTTC.

The chain carries TRBV7-2 and TRBJ2-5; possible D gene TRBD1, 5 bases. V was trimmed by 5 bases and J by 5 bases, leaving 15 bases between them. Germline V gene lookup returns CDR1 SGHTA and CDR2 FQGNSA. The CDR3 totals 14 residues. CDR3 sequence: CASSSPGLQETQYF. The CDR3 DNA reads as TGTGCCAGCAGCAGCCCAGGGCTTCAGGAGACCCAGTACTTC.

The chain carries TRBV2 and TRBJ2-7, with 8 bases matching TRBD1. Trimming took 7 bases from V and 3 from J; bases not matched to a gene: 5. CDR3 length equals 13 residues. In germline, CDR1 is SNHLY, CDR2 FYNNEI. CDR3 amino acids: CASTGGDNYEQYF. CDR3 DNA sequence: TGTGCCAGCACAGGGGGCGACAACTACGAGCAGTACTTC.

V and J are TRBV30 and TRBJ2-2, with 10 bases that match TRBD1. The germline gives CDR1 GTSNPN, CDR2 SVGIG (reference sequence). Losses at the gene ends were 3 bases for V and 5 bases for J; bases not matched to a gene: 6. The CDR3 consists of 15 residues. The CDR3, as DNA: TGTGCCTGGAGCCACGACAGGGGGCAAACCGGGGAGCTGTTTTTT. It is translated as CAWSHDRGQTGELFF.

J is TRBJ1-5 and V is TRBV3-1 (or the pseudogene TRBV3-2); tentative D call: TRBD1 (5 bases). V was cut by 3 bases and J by 7 bases, with 13 bases left in between. The CDR3 sequence is 14 residues long. Germline V gene sequence: CDR1 LGHDT, CDR2 YNNKEL (reference sequence). Here the CDR3 DNA reads TGTGCCAGCAGCCACCGCTCGGGGGAGCAGCCCCAGCATTTT. Translated: CASSHRSGEQPQHF.

The chain combines TRBV6-5 with TRBJ2-7; TRBD2 agrees at 11 bases. CDR3 size: 15 residues. Looked up from germline, CDR1 is MNHEY and CDR2 is SVGAGI. V was clipped by 5 bases and J by 3 bases; unmatched bases: 6. The CDR3 coding sequence is TGTGCCAGCAGTAAACTAGCGGGAGAATTCTACGAGCAGTACGTC. This translates into CASSKLAGEFYEQYV.

This clone was seen more than once but under ten times. The chain recombines TRBV28 with TRBJ1-5, with D uncertain. The germline V gene has CDR1 MDHEN and CDR2 SYDVKM. This CDR3 has 12 residues. Trimming shortened V by 7 bases and J by 0 bases, and 4 bases separated the two germline ends. This CDR3 reads CASNGSNQPQHF. DNA of the CDR3: TGTGCCAGCAACGGTAGCAATCAGCCCCAGCATTTT.

CDR3 sequence: CAGIERPEAETSYEQYV. CDR3 nucleotides: TGTGCTGGAATTGAAAGACCGGAGGCGGAGACGTCCTACGAGCAGTACGTC. This rearrangement joins TRBV6-9 to TRBJ2-7; a possible D gene is TRBD2 (5 bases). Germline assignment: CDR1 MNHGY and CDR2 SVAAGI. This CDR3 is built from 17 residues.

The count of this clone is one. The rearrangement links TRBV7-6 to TRBJ1-3, with D possibly matching TRBD1 (6 bases). Looked up from germline, CDR1 is SGHVS and CDR2 is FNYEAQ. V lost 5 bases, J lost 0 bases, and 23 bases lay in between. CDR3 length: 19 residues. CDR3 in amino acids: CASSPLQGSGIHSGNTIYF. In DNA form, the CDR3 reads TGTGCCAGCAGCCCCCTCCAGGGGTCGGGAATTCACTCTGGAAACACCATATATTTT.

CDR3 nucleotide sequence: TGTGCCAGTAGTGCCAGGGCTTATAATTCACCCCTCCACTTT. Translated: CASSARAYNSPLHF. This rearrangement joins TRBV19 to TRBJ1-6; D is possibly TRBD1 (5 bases). The CDR3 consists of 14 residues. The V gene's germline CDR1 is LNHDA and CDR2 SQIVND (reference sequence). Trimming took off 5 bases at V and 4 bases at J, with 9 bases between the two ends. The full variable domain, rest sourced from reference TRBV19 and TRBJ1-6, is DGGITQSPKYLFRKEGQNVTLSCEQNLNHDAMYWYRQDPGQGLRLIYYSQIVNDFQKGDIAEGYSVSREKKESFPLTVTSAQKNPTAFYLCASSARAYNSPLHFGNGTRLTVT.

This chain connects TRBV5-5 to TRBJ2-7; D remains unclear. V was clipped by 2 bases and J by 1 base, with 10 bases between them. The CDR3 loop spans 14 amino acids. The germline CDR1 and CDR2 sequences are SGHKS and YYEKEE (reference sequence). CDR3 bases: TGTGCCAGCAGCTTCTCGTGGCGGTCCTACGAGCAGTACGTC. Amino acid sequence: CASSFSWRSYEQYV.

This chain joins TRBV10-3 and TRBJ2-5, with a possible D match to TRBD1 (6 bases). The CDR3 has 15 amino acids. Germline V gene lookup returns CDR1 ENHRY and CDR2 SYGVKD. V lost 0 bases and J lost 1, with 9 bases in between. The CDR3 loop reads CAISESDSRQETQYF. The CDR3 nucleotides read TGTGCCATCAGTGAGTCGGACAGTCGCCAAGAGACCCAGTACTTC.